The T cell receptor (beta chain) under discussion was sequenced for a study of T cells in narcolepsy. In the study overall: Healthy controls were enrolled alongside patients with narcolepsy type 1 or type 2. Broader study findings: Blood of same and different patients, but not healthy controls, reportedly held recurring autoreactive clonotypes. Same-patient CSF and blood CD4+ T cell clonotypes included HCRT-specific and TRIB2-specific autoreactive ones.

Data came from immunoSEQ multiplex PCR; TCRdb stores just in-frame clones and leaves some out. Altogether tens of thousands of clones are present, 70% to 90% being singletons, with the ten largest covering 10%. As regards this clone: Its antigen is not identified.

The length of the CDR3 is 14 residues. From germline, CDR1 is SGHTA and CDR2 FQGNSA. The J segment lost 4 bases and the V segment lost 5 bases, leaving 5 bases of the junction unmatched. The gene calls are TRBV7-2 and TRBJ1-5; TRBD1 aligns across 7 bases. The specimen was memory (CD45RA-) CD4+ T cells from blood. The TCR was taken from a human donor in good health. CDR3 in amino acids: CASSPGTANQPQHF. The DNA for the CDR3 is TGTGCCAGCAGCCCAGGGACAGCAAATCAGCCCCAGCATTTT.